This paragraph reports one T cell receptor beta chain. The V gene's germline CDR1 is MNHNY and CDR2 SVGAGI (reference sequence). The junction had 5 bases not matched to a gene; V was cut back by 0 bases and J by 2 bases. There are 16 residues in the CDR3. One Seattle source followed patients from active infection through their disease course. Assay used: immunoSEQ multiplex PCR; TCRdb lists only in-frame clones, some missing. The sample has over 130,000 clones; about four fifths are singletons. The data are from a study of blood T cell repertoires in COVID-19. Study-level information: From T cells, B-cell-depleted T cells, or PBMCs came the material, which was cDNA or gDNA.

Sequenced sample: peripheral blood. This chain connects TRBV6-6 to TRBJ2-3, with 7 bases identical to TRBD2. This sequence originates from a man aged 25 to 45 with COVID-19, enrolled during active disease. DNA of the CDR3: TGTGCCAGCAGTTACTCGGCTAGCGGATTCACAGATACGCAGTATTTT. This translates into CASSYSASGFTDTQYF.